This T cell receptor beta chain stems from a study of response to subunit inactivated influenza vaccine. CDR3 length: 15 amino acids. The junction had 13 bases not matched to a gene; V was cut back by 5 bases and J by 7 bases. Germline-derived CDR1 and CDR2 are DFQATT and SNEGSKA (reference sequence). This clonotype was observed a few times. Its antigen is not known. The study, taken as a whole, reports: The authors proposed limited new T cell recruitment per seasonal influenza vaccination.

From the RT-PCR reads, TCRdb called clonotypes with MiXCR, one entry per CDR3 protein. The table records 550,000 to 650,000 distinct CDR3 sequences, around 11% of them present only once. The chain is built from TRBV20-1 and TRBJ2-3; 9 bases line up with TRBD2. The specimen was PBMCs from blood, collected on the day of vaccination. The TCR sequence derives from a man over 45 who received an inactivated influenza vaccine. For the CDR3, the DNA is TGCAGTGCTTTCCTCGGGGTGCGGGGGGGGTATACGCAGTATTTT. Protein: CSAFLGVRGGYTQYF.